Listed below are T cell receptor beta chains from one sample, sequenced in a study of T cell repertoires in cytomegalovirus infection. Each CDR3 protein gets one entry after TCRdb re-called the reads with MiXCR. Of around 710,000 distinct CDR3 sequences in the sample, about 29% were seen once. Their recognized antigens are unknown. Material: cultured CD8+ T cells from PBMCs, obtained from culture after CMV antigen stimulation. The receptors were sampled from a human donor in good health (CMV status not recorded). Some clones in this sample may be carry-over from other donors' samples. Both conserved end residues are part of each CDR3.

v_call cdr3_aa
TRBV11-2 CASRYPTAGGPDTQYF
TRBV27 CASSISSGDRPSDTQYF
TRBV27 CASIPITAVLGTDTQYF
TRBV12-3/TRBV12-4 CASSPRIRIEQYF
TRBV6-1 CASSEYQEKLFF
TRBV7-6 CASSLAHQGGVDEKLFF
TRBV7-3 CASSLRTGGANNEQFF
TRBV4-3 CASSQEAGGANTGELFF
TRBV11-2 CASSLEAPGYTGELFF
TRBV27 CASWESADTQYF
TRBV28 CASSSPVLGGTEAFF
TRBV12-3/TRBV12-4 CASSFQTSGNTPYNEQFF
TRBV29-1 CSVPPGVGYGYTF
TRBV28 CASSPSKGNYGYTF
TRBV4-3 CASNIGGGELFF
TRBV5-6 CASSLWTHYTGELFF
TRBV4-3 CASSQGLHKAGELFF
TRBV6-6 CASSPLEQPQHF
TRBV7-2 CASSPNQGEAFF
TRBV7-2 CASSLVGEAFF
TRBV7-2 CASSLAGTDYNEQFF
TRBV2 CASAEAGQGIPEAFF
TRBV28 CASTNRDSNQPQHF
TRBV19 CASKGTVTGELFF
TRBV12-3/TRBV12-4 CASSADRPNFSRTEAFF
TRBV6-2/TRBV6-3 CASSSGTAFNEQFF
TRBV10-3 CAISDSYEQFF
TRBV27 CASSRWAANTGELFF
TRBV7-6 CASSFQGGPHEQFF
TRBV24-1 CATRRDEGEPQHF
TRBV9 CASSVVVQPETQYF
TRBV27 CASTGVASNEQFF
TRBV5-5 CASSLVYGFNRVYEQYF
TRBV6-2/TRBV6-3 CASSSLRGRVNTEAFF
TRBV7-6 CASSGRRQGTDTQYF
TRBV12-3/TRBV12-4 CASSLGQGHIYNEQFF
TRBV27 CASSPYSLLTGVDEQFF
TRBV7-9 CASSAPQGSGELFF
TRBV5-6 CASSPLPVTAPAEAFF
TRBV7-9 CASSHWTGGASNTRNQPQHF
TRBV27 CASSTGTIGEQYF